The next 5 T cell receptor beta chains were all read from a single sample in a study of shared clonotypes between healthy human individuals. Assay used: immunoSEQ multiplex PCR; TCRdb lists only in-frame clones, some missing. This sample has approximately 440,000 clones, with around 77% found just once. Sequencing input: PBMCs. Receptor source: a middle-aged woman in good health. Some clones in this sample may be carry-over from other donors' samples.

The chain uses TRBV27 and TRBJ2-3; 14 bases are shared with TRBD2. V lost 6 bases, J lost 3 bases, and 5 bases stayed unmatched. Germline V gene data show CDR1 as MNHEY and CDR2 as SMNVEV (reference sequence). The CDR3 is 16 amino acids. CDR3: CASSRLAGGSTDTQYF. CDR3 coding DNA: TGTGCCAGCAGCCGACTAGCGGGAGGGTCGACAGATACGCAGTATTTT.

The V and J genes are TRBV27 and TRBJ2-2; 8 bases line up with TRBD2. In germline, CDR1 is MNHEY, CDR2 SMNVEV (reference sequence). V lost 6 bases to trimming and J lost 4 bases; unmatched junction nucleotides: 10. The CDR3 is 16 amino acids. The CDR3 bases are TGTGCCAGCAGGGGGATAGCGGGGATGGGCACCGGGGAGCTGTTTTTT. It specifies CASRGIAGMGTGELFF.

This rearrangement joins TRBV2 to TRBJ2-7, with 7 bases identical to TRBD2. From germline, CDR1 is SNHLY and CDR2 FYNNEI. There are 12 residues in the CDR3. Germline trimming cut 6 bases from V and 6 bases from J; bases unmatched to any gene: 5. The CDR3: CASSSGGGEQYF. DNA for the CDR3: TGTGCCAGCAGCAGCGGCGGGGGCGAGCAGTACTTC. Complete variable domain (other parts from reference TRBV2 and TRBJ2-7): EPEVTQTPSHQVTQMGQEVILRCVPISNHLYFYWYRQILGQKVEFLVSFYNNEISEKSEIFDDQFSVERPDGSNFTLKIRSTKLEDSAMYFCASSSGGGEQYFGPGTRLTVT.

Turning to this clone: Since a far larger clone is one base different, this is likely a read error. At the DNA level, this CDR3 is encoded by other sequences in the same sample as well. The chain couples TRBV1 to TRBJ2-5; no check of the table's D call, TRBD2, against the DNA was made. TRBV1 is reported as a pseudogene. The length of the CDR3 is 14 residues. The CDR3 loop is CTPSSGSGRETQYF. Here the CDR3 DNA reads TGCACTCCTTCTAGCGGGAGCGGGAGGGAGACCCAGTACTTC.

A note on this clone: A read error is likely here: a far larger clone is one base away. The chain is built from TRBV6-1 and TRBJ1-1, with no clear D. The germline V gene encodes CDR1 MNHNS and CDR2 SASEGT. The CDR3 is made up of 14 amino acids. CDR3 nucleotide sequence: TGTGTCAGCAGTGAACCAGACGGGAACACTGAAGCTTTCTTT. This sequence encodes CVSSEPDGNTEAFF.